The source of this TCR beta chain is a study of shared clonotypes between healthy human individuals. Naive CD8 cells were CD45RO-negative, positively selected for CCR7, excluding terminally differentiated effector memory CD45RA+ cells. Some clones are missing from TCRdb's copy, which holds only in-frame ones; the method was immunoSEQ multiplex PCR. The table lists 1.5 million to 2.5 million clones, 85% to 95% of them singletons. The germline V gene encodes CDR1 GTSNPN and CDR2 SVGIG (reference sequence). Trimming removed 1 base at V and 5 bases at J, with 5 bases between. There are 12 residues in the CDR3.

This receptor was obtained from a man aged 18 to 29 in good health. Specimen: naive CD8+ T cells sorted from blood. This chain joins TRBV30 and TRBJ2-2; no clear D gene. In nucleotides, the CDR3 is TGTGCCTGGAGTGAAGAGACCGGGGAGCTGTTTTTT. Encoded protein: CAWSEETGELFF.